Each of the 17 T cell receptor beta chains below was sequenced from the same sample in a study of T cell clusters in autoimmune cytopenias. One tube held mixed TRB-A and TRB-B primer pools for touch-down PCR. TCRdb reprocessed the multiplex PCR reads, with one entry per CDR3 protein and no DNA. This sample contains some 5,100 distinct CDR3 sequences. Tens of thousands of genome equivalents of blood DNA were amplified for TRB. The data were also submitted as part of a second study, on T cell repertoires in aging, cancer and after chemotherapy.

Sequencing was carried out using peripheral blood. These receptors came from a human donor in good health.

This chain connects TRBV5-1 to TRBJ2-2; the D call from TCRdb, TRBD1, cannot be confirmed without DNA. The germline CDR1 and CDR2 sequences are SGHRS and YFSETQ. CDR3 size: 15 residues. The chain's CDR3 is CASSTGTGGTGELFF.

Frequency places this clonotype as medium-sized. The J gene is TRBJ2-7, the V gene TRBV7-9; TCRdb reports TRBD1, a call that lacks DNA to check it against. Germline assignment: CDR1 SEHNR and CDR2 FQNEAQ (reference sequence). The length of the CDR3 is 14 residues. CDR3 protein: CASSFTGQLYEQYF.

The J gene is TRBJ2-3, the V gene TRBV5-1; TCRdb calls TRBD2, which cannot be checked without DNA. The CDR3 contains 15 residues. Germline assignment: CDR1 SGHRS and CDR2 YFSETQ. This chain's CDR3 is CASSLTSGYTDTQYF.

The rearrangement links TRBV20-1 to TRBJ2-1; TCRdb calls TRBD1, which cannot be checked without DNA. The CDR3 extends over 14 amino acids. CDR1 DFQATT and CDR2 SNEGSKA come from the germline V gene (reference sequence). The CDR3 sequence is CSAPQGGAPNEQFF.

V usage is TRBV5-4 and J usage is TRBJ2-5; TCRdb's D call of TRBD1 is untestable without DNA. Germline V gene lookup returns CDR1 SGHNT and CDR2 YYREEE (reference sequence). The CDR3 contains 17 residues. The chain's CDR3 is CASSLKRTGGNQETQYF.

The rearrangement joins TRBV20-1 to TRBJ1-4; the TCRdb call, TRBD1, lacks DNA for checking. This CDR3 contains 14 residues. Germline V gene lookup returns CDR1 DFQATT and CDR2 SNEGSKA (reference sequence). CDR3 loop: CSARRGQADEKLFF.

Judged by frequency, this clonotype is medium-sized (0.01 to 0.1%). The rearrangement links TRBV5-4 to TRBJ2-1; the TRBD2 assignment by TCRdb is unverifiable without DNA. The CDR3 contains 16 residues. Germline values: CDR1 SGHNT, CDR2 YYREEE (reference sequence). The CDR3 spells CASSFTGTSVDNEQFF.

The V call is TRBV25-1, the J call TRBJ2-1. CDR1 and CDR2 from the germline V gene are MGHDK and SYGVNS. There are 11 residues in the CDR3. The CDR3 protein is CATRSNNEQFF. Based on the CDR3 plus reference TRBV25-1 and TRBJ2-1, the full variable domain is EADIYQTPRYLVIGTGKKITLECSQTMGHDKMYWYQQDPGMELHLIHYSYGVNSTEKGDLSSESTVSRIRTEHFPLTLESARPSHTSQYLCATRSNNEQFFGPGTRLTVL.

This clonotype is deemed medium-sized by its frequency. The rearrangement uses TRBV19 and TRBJ1-1. Germline lookup yields CDR1 LNHDA and CDR2 SQIVND (reference sequence). There are 14 residues in the CDR3. The CDR3 loop reads CASSHGTGNTEAFF. The whole variable domain, remainder taken from reference TRBV19 and TRBJ1-1, is DGGITQSPKYLFRKEGQNVTLSCEQNLNHDAMYWYRQDPGQGLRLIYYSQIVNDFQKGDIAEGYSVSREKKESFPLTVTSAQKNPTAFYLCASSHGTGNTEAFFGQGTRLTVV.

This clonotype is called medium-sized based on its frequency. The rearrangement joins TRBV6-1 to TRBJ2-1; TCRdb reports TRBD1, a call that lacks DNA to check it against. The CDR3 totals 16 residues. Germline V gene data show CDR1 as MNHNS and CDR2 as SASEGT. CDR3 amino acids: CASIRSAGQGNNEQFF.

In terms of frequency, this clonotype is medium-sized. V is TRBV7-9 and J is TRBJ2-3; absent DNA, TCRdb's TRBD1 call cannot be checked. The CDR3 consists of 15 residues. CDR1 is SEHNR and CDR2 is FQNEAQ in the germline V gene (reference sequence). Here the CDR3 reads CASSLGQWGADTQYF.

Its frequency marks this clonotype as medium-sized. The J gene is TRBJ2-1, the V gene TRBV12-3 or TRBV12-4; the TCRdb call, TRBD2, lacks DNA for checking. This CDR3 region has 15 residues. The CDR3 is CASSLPEGGVNEQFF.

According to its frequency, this clonotype is medium-sized. The J gene is TRBJ2-5, the V gene TRBV6-2 or TRBV6-3; TCRdb outputs TRBD1, but without DNA this stays unchecked. Germline V gives CDR1 MNHEY, CDR2 SVGEGT. The CDR3 length is 14 residues. The CDR3 loop reads CASSTGTEQETQYF.

This chain links TRBV5-6 with TRBJ2-3. Per the germline V gene, CDR1 is SGHDT and CDR2 is YYEEEE. The CDR3 contains 15 residues. CDR3 sequence reads: CASSLELRRTDTQYF. Full variable domain (outside the CDR3, taken from reference TRBV5-6 and TRBJ2-3): DAGVTQSPTHLIKTRGQQVTLRCSPKSGHDTVSWYQQALGQGPQFIFQYYEEEERQRGNFPDRFSGHQFPNYSSELNVNALLLGDSALYLCASSLELRRTDTQYFGPGTRLTVL.

This clonotype is called medium-sized based on its frequency. This chain's CDR3 is CASSLTGAGELFF. V usage is TRBV7-2 and J usage is TRBJ2-2; TCRdb gives TRBD1 as the D gene, but with no DNA this cannot be confirmed. The V gene's germline CDR1 is SGHTA and CDR2 FQGNSA. The CDR3 loop spans 13 amino acids.

Its frequency marks this clonotype as medium-sized. V is TRBV27 and J is TRBJ2-5; the D gene TCRdb calls, TRBD1, cannot be checked with no DNA. The germline V gene has CDR1 MNHEY and CDR2 SMNVEV (reference sequence). This CDR3 spans 15 amino acids. CDR3 protein: CASSSQGMVRETQYF.

This clonotype is called medium-sized based on its frequency. V is TRBV27 and J is TRBJ1-3. The CDR3 is made up of 15 amino acids. CDR1 and CDR2 from the germline V gene are MNHEY and SMNVEV (reference sequence). The CDR3: CASSSNTYSGNTIYF.